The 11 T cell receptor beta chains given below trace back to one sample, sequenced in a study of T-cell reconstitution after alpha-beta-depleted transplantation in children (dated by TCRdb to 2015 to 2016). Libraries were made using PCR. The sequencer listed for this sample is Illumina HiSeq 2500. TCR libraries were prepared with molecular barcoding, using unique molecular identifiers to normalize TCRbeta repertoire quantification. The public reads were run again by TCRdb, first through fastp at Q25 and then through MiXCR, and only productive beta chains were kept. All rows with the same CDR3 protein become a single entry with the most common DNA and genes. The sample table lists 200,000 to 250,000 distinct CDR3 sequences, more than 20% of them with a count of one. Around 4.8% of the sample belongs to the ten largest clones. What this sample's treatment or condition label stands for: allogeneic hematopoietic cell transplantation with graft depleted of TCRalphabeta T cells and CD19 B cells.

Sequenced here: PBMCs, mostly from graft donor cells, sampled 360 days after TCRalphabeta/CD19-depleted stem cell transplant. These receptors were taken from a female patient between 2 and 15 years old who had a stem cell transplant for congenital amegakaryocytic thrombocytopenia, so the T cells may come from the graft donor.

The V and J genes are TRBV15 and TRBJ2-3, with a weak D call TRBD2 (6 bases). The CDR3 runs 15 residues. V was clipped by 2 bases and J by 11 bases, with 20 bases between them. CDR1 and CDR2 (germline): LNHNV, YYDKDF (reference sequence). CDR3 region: CATSRRDSVWPMQYF. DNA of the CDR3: TGTGCCACCAGCAGAAGGGACTCCGTCTGGCCAATGCAGTATTTT.

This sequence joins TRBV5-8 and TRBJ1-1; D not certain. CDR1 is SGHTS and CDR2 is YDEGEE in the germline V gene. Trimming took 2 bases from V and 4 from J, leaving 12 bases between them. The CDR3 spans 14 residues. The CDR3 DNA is TGTGCCAGCAGCTTTAAAGGGTTGGGCACTGAAGCTTTCTTT. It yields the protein CASSFKGLGTEAFF. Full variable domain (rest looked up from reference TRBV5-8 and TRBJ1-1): EAGVTQSPTHLIKTRGQQATLRCSPISGHTSVYWYQQALGLGLQFLLWYDEGEERNRGNFPPRFSGRQFPNYSSELNVNALELEDSALYLCASSFKGLGTEAFFGQGTRLTVV.

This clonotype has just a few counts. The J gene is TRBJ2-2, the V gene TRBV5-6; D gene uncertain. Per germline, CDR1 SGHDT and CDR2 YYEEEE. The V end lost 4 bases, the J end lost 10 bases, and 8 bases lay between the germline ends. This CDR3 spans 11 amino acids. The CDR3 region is CASSTGQELFF. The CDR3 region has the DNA TGTGCCAGCAGCACGGGCCAGGAGCTGTTTTTT. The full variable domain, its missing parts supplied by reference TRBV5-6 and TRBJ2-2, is DAGVTQSPTHLIKTRGQQVTLRCSPKSGHDTVSWYQQALGQGPQFIFQYYEEEERQRGNFPDRFSGHQFPNYSSELNVNALLLGDSALYLCASSTGQELFFGEGSRLTVL.

CDR3 region: CASSDPFLRDRGNYGYTF. CDR3 coding DNA: TGTGCCAGCAGTGACCCATTCCTCCGGGACAGGGGTAACTATGGCTACACCTTC. The rearrangement joins TRBV2 to TRBJ1-2; 10 bases are shared with TRBD1. The CDR3 sequence is 18 residues long. The germline V gene has CDR1 SNHLY and CDR2 FYNNEI. Trimming cost V 3 bases and J 1 base; bases outside gene matches: 11.

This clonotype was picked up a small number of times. CDR3 protein: CASSLQPETNEKLFF. Written as DNA, the CDR3 is TGTGCCAGCAGCTTGCAGCCCGAAACTAATGAAAAACTGTTTTTT. V usage is TRBV7-6 and J usage is TRBJ1-4; D unclear. The CDR3 runs to 15 residues. V shed 3 bases and J shed 1 base, with 9 bases lying between them. Germline V CDR1 and CDR2: SGHVS, FNYEAQ.

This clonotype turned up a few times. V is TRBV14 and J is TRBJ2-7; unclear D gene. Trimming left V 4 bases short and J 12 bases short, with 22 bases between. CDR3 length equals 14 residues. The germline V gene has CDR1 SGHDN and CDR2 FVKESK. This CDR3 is CASSLRVKFPLLYF. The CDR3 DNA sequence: TGTGCCAGCAGCCTACGCGTTAAGTTTCCGCTTCTGTACTTC. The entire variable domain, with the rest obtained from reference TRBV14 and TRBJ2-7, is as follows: EAGVTQFPSHSVIEKGQTVTLRCDPISGHDNLYWYRRVMGKEIKFLLHFVKESKQDESGMPNNRFLAERTGGTYSTLKVQPAELEDSGVYFCASSLRVKFPLLYFGPGTRLTVT.

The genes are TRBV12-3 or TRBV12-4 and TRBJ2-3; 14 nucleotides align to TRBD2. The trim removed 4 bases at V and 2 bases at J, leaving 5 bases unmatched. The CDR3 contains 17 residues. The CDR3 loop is CASSSWTSGGTTDTQYF. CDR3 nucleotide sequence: TGTGCCAGCAGTTCCTGGACTAGCGGGGGGACCACAGATACGCAGTATTTT.

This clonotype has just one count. Written as DNA, the CDR3 is TGTGCCAGCAGTTTGGGGGGGAGGGGGCGAACCCAGCCCCAGCATTTT. Protein: CASSLGGRGRTQPQHF. The chain couples TRBV12-3 or TRBV12-4 to TRBJ1-5, with 7 bases identical to TRBD1. CDR3 length: 16 amino acids. Trimming removed 3 bases from V and 7 bases from J; junction bases left unmatched: 12.

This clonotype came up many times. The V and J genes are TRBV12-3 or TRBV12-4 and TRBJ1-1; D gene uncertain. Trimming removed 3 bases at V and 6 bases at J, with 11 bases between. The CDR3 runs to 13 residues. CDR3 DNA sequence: TGTGCCAGCAGTTTTAGAGGGTACTCTGAAGCTTTCTTT. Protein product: CASSFRGYSEAFF.

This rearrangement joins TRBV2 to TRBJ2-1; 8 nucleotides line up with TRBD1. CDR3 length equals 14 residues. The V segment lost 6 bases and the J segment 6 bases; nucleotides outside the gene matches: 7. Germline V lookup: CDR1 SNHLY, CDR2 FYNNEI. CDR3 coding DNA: TGTGCCAGCAGCGGAGCTACAGGGGGCAATGAGCAGTTCTTC. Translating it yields CASSGATGGNEQFF.

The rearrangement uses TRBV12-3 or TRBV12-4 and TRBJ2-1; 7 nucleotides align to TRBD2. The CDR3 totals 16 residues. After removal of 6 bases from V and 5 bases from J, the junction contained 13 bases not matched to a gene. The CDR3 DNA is TGTGCCAGCAGCCCCCTCATGGCGGGAGCGGACAATGAGCAGTTCTTC. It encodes CASSPLMAGADNEQFF.